This is a list of T cell receptor beta chains from one sample in a study of T-cell reconstitution after alpha-beta-depleted transplantation in children. TCRdb reprocessed the PCR reads with MiXCR, giving one entry per CDR3 protein. The table includes about 340,000 distinct CDR3 sequences, about an eighth detected once. This specimen consisted of PBMCs, obtained from the stem cell graft. The receptors come from a human donor who donated a stem cell graft to a child with Fanconi anemia. The CDR3 runs from the conserved cysteine through the conserved F or W. Fields, in order: CDR3 DNA, CDR3 protein, clone size, CDR3 length, J gene, D gene, V gene. D genes are given only for firm matches. Clone sizes are given selectively: once, few, many, or a class where the clone is expanded.

CDR3nt: TGTGCCAGCAGCCAAGCTAGCGGGGGGGCAAATACGCAGTATTTT
CDR3aa: CASSQASGGANTQYF
abundance: few
len: 15
j_gene: TRBJ2-3
d_gene: TRBD2
v_gene: TRBV3-1

CDR3nt: TGTGCCAGCAGCCAACTAGCGGGCAATGAGCAGTTCTTC
CDR3aa: CASSQLAGNEQFF
abundance: many
len: 13
j_gene: TRBJ2-1
d_gene: TRBD2
v_gene: TRBV3-1

CDR3nt: TGTGCCAGCAGCGTAGAGAGTAGCGGGGGAGATACGCAGTATTTT
CDR3aa: CASSVESSGGDTQYF
abundance: few
len: 15
j_gene: TRBJ2-3
d_gene: TRBD2
v_gene: TRBV9

CDR3nt: TGCAGTGCTAGAGATGACCAGCGGGGGGGCGACGGGGAGCTGTTTTTT
CDR3aa: CSARDDQRGGDGELFF
abundance: few
len: 16
j_gene: TRBJ2-2
d_gene: TRBD2
v_gene: TRBV20-1

CDR3nt: TGCAGTGCTGGACGGGACAGGGGCTACAATGAGCAGTTCTTC
CDR3aa: CSAGRDRGYNEQFF
abundance: few
len: 14
j_gene: TRBJ2-1
d_gene: TRBD1
v_gene: TRBV20-1

CDR3nt: TGTGCCATCAGTGTGAGGGAAAGCGGGGGAGTCACAGATACGCAGTATTTT
CDR3aa: CAISVRESGGVTDTQYF
abundance: few
len: 17
j_gene: TRBJ2-3
d_gene: TRBD2
v_gene: TRBV10-3

CDR3nt: TGTGCCAGCAGTTACACCCACTGGCCCTACAATGAGCAGTTCTTC
CDR3aa: CASSYTHWPYNEQFF
abundance: NA
len: 15
j_gene: TRBJ2-1
d_gene: NA
v_gene: TRBV6-2/TRBV6-3

CDR3nt: TGCAGCGTTCGGCGGAGGCAGGGCAACACCGGGGAGCTGTTTTTT
CDR3aa: CSVRRRQGNTGELFF
abundance: many
len: 15
j_gene: TRBJ2-2
d_gene: NA
v_gene: TRBV29-1

CDR3nt: TGTGCCAGTTCGCGGGGGCTCACAGATACGCAGTATTTT
CDR3aa: CASSRGLTDTQYF
abundance: many
len: 13
j_gene: TRBJ2-3
d_gene: NA
v_gene: TRBV28

CDR3nt: TGTGCCAGCAGCGCCCGGGGGGGGTACAATGAGCAGTTCTTC
CDR3aa: CASSARGGYNEQFF
abundance: few
len: 14
j_gene: TRBJ2-1
d_gene: TRBD2
v_gene: TRBV7-2

CDR3nt: TGTGCCAGCAGCTTAAGGATGGGTGGACAGTTAAACACTGAAGCTTTCTTT
CDR3aa: CASSLRMGGQLNTEAFF
abundance: NA
len: 17
j_gene: TRBJ1-1
d_gene: NA
v_gene: TRBV7-2

CDR3nt: TGTGCCAGCGCCGACAGGAACTATGGCTACACCTTC
CDR3aa: CASADRNYGYTF
abundance: many
len: 12
j_gene: TRBJ1-2
d_gene: NA
v_gene: TRBV12-3/TRBV12-4

CDR3nt: TGCGCCAGCAGCCAAGATGCCGGCGGAAACACCATATATTTT
CDR3aa: CASSQDAGGNTIYF
abundance: few
len: 14
j_gene: TRBJ1-3
d_gene: NA
v_gene: TRBV4-3

CDR3nt: TGTGCCCCGAGGGGGCCGTATGGAGCTTTCTTT
CDR3aa: CAPRGPYGAFF
abundance: NA
len: 11
j_gene: TRBJ1-1
d_gene: TRBD1
v_gene: TRBV25-1

CDR3nt: TGCGCCAGCAGCTTACGACTCGAATTCGAAGCTTTCTTT
CDR3aa: CASSLRLEFEAFF
abundance: NA
len: 13
j_gene: TRBJ1-1
d_gene: NA
v_gene: TRBV5-1

CDR3nt: TGTGCCAGCGCCCTCCGGGACAGGGAAGCCCAGTACTTC
CDR3aa: CASALRDREAQYF
abundance: NA
len: 13
j_gene: TRBJ2-5
d_gene: TRBD1
v_gene: TRBV2

CDR3nt: TGTGCCATCAGTGAGTCGAGGGGCACAGATACGCAGTATTTT
CDR3aa: CAISESRGTDTQYF
abundance: NA
len: 14
j_gene: TRBJ2-3
d_gene: NA
v_gene: TRBV10-3

CDR3nt: TGTGCCAGCAGCCCCGGGCTTTTATATGGCTACACCTTC
CDR3aa: CASSPGLLYGYTF
abundance: few
len: 13
j_gene: TRBJ1-2
d_gene: NA
v_gene: TRBV7-2

CDR3nt: TGTGCCAGCAGCCAAGACTTGGCCCGGCGTGGGGAGACCCAGTACTTC
CDR3aa: CASSQDLARRGETQYF
abundance: NA
len: 16
j_gene: TRBJ2-5
d_gene: NA
v_gene: TRBV6-1

CDR3nt: TGCGCCAGCAGCCAAGCCGACGGAGACTATGGCTACACCTTC
CDR3aa: CASSQADGDYGYTF
abundance: once
len: 14
j_gene: TRBJ1-2
d_gene: NA
v_gene: TRBV4-3

CDR3nt: TGTACCAGCTGTTTAGCGATGGACAGGGGGCTAGTGGGTACTGAAGCTTTCTTT
CDR3aa: CTSCLAMDRGLVGTEAFF
abundance: NA
len: 18
j_gene: TRBJ1-1
d_gene: TRBD1
v_gene: TRBV12-3/TRBV12-4

CDR3nt: TGCAGCGTTGAAGGCAGGCTGGGCGAGCAGTACTTC
CDR3aa: CSVEGRLGEQYF
abundance: few
len: 12
j_gene: TRBJ2-7
d_gene: NA
v_gene: TRBV29-1

CDR3nt: TGTGCCAGCAGCGAAGGGTCCGGGGAGCTGTTTTTT
CDR3aa: CASSEGSGELFF
abundance: NA
len: 12
j_gene: TRBJ2-2
d_gene: NA
v_gene: TRBV9

CDR3nt: TGCAGCGTCACTAGCACAGATACGCAGTATTTT
CDR3aa: CSVTSTDTQYF
abundance: many
len: 11
j_gene: TRBJ2-3
d_gene: NA
v_gene: TRBV29-1

CDR3nt: TGTGCCAGCAGCTTAGACGGGCGAAAGCAGTTCTTC
CDR3aa: CASSLDGRKQFF
abundance: NA
len: 12
j_gene: TRBJ2-1
d_gene: NA
v_gene: TRBV7-3

CDR3nt: TGTGCCACCAGCAGAGCGGGACAGGAGGGCGATGAGCAGTTCTTC
CDR3aa: CATSRAGQEGDEQFF
abundance: few
len: 15
j_gene: TRBJ2-1
d_gene: TRBD1
v_gene: TRBV15

CDR3nt: TGTGCCAGCAGCTTCCCGGGGTCTAACAATGAGCAGTTCTTC
CDR3aa: CASSFPGSNNEQFF
abundance: many
len: 14
j_gene: TRBJ2-1
d_gene: NA
v_gene: TRBV5-5

CDR3nt: TGTGCCAGCAGCTCACAGGGCGGGCAAAACATTCAGTACTTC
CDR3aa: CASSSQGGQNIQYF
abundance: NA
len: 14
j_gene: TRBJ2-4
d_gene: NA
v_gene: TRBV5-4

CDR3nt: TGTGCCACCAGCAGCCGATTCTTAAGCTCTGGGGCCAACGTCCTGACTTTC
CDR3aa: CATSSRFLSSGANVLTF
abundance: many
len: 17
j_gene: TRBJ2-6
d_gene: NA
v_gene: TRBV15

CDR3nt: TGTGCCAGCAGCGGAGGGCAGGGGGCGGAGACCCAGTACTTC
CDR3aa: CASSGGQGAETQYF
abundance: few
len: 14
j_gene: TRBJ2-5
d_gene: TRBD1
v_gene: TRBV5-6

CDR3nt: TGCAGTGCTATGGGGCACCCCGGGAACACTGAAGCTTTCTTT
CDR3aa: CSAMGHPGNTEAFF
abundance: NA
len: 14
j_gene: TRBJ1-1
d_gene: NA
v_gene: TRBV20-1

CDR3nt: TGCGCCAGCAGCTCCGGAGGACTGGCGGGAGAGACCCAGTACTTC
CDR3aa: CASSSGGLAGETQYF
abundance: few
len: 15
j_gene: TRBJ2-5
d_gene: NA
v_gene: TRBV5-1

CDR3nt: TGCGCCAGCAGCGACCAGGGGGCGTCAGATGAGCAGTTCTTC
CDR3aa: CASSDQGASDEQFF
abundance: NA
len: 14
j_gene: TRBJ2-1
d_gene: TRBD1
v_gene: TRBV4-3

CDR3nt: TGTGCCAGCAGCTCCCAATCTCTCGGGGGTGAGCAGTTCTTC
CDR3aa: CASSSQSLGGEQFF
abundance: NA
len: 14
j_gene: TRBJ2-1
d_gene: NA
v_gene: TRBV7-6

CDR3nt: TGTGCCAGCAGCTTAGAAGGGCCGGCCAGGTCTTTCTCCTACGAGCAGTACTTC
CDR3aa: CASSLEGPARSFSYEQYF
abundance: NA
len: 18
j_gene: TRBJ2-7
d_gene: NA
v_gene: TRBV11-2

CDR3nt: TGTGCCAGCAGGGATACAGGGGGCCGGTGGTCACCCCTCCACTTT
CDR3aa: CASRDTGGRWSPLHF
abundance: few
len: 15
j_gene: TRBJ1-6
d_gene: TRBD1
v_gene: TRBV6-2/TRBV6-3

CDR3nt: TGTGCCAGCAGTTACTCGTTTAGATACGGCTACACCTTC
CDR3aa: CASSYSFRYGYTF
abundance: many
len: 13
j_gene: TRBJ1-2
d_gene: NA
v_gene: TRBV6-6

CDR3nt: TGTGCCATCAGTGAGTTCGGTGAGCAGTTCTTC
CDR3aa: CAISEFGEQFF
abundance: many
len: 11
j_gene: TRBJ2-1
d_gene: NA
v_gene: TRBV10-3

CDR3nt: TGTGCCACCTCACAGGGGCTGAACACTGAAGCTTTCTTT
CDR3aa: CATSQGLNTEAFF
abundance: many
len: 13
j_gene: TRBJ1-1
d_gene: TRBD1
v_gene: TRBV27

CDR3nt: TGTGCCAGCAGTGGGGGGCGCGGCTACACCTTC
CDR3aa: CASSGGRGYTF
abundance: NA
len: 11
j_gene: TRBJ1-2
d_gene: NA
v_gene: TRBV2

CDR3nt: TGTGCCAGCAGCCTCCGAAACCCGGGTAAAGAGACCCAGTACTTC
CDR3aa: CASSLRNPGKETQYF
abundance: few
len: 15
j_gene: TRBJ2-5
d_gene: NA
v_gene: TRBV7-2

CDR3nt: TGTGCCAGCGGCCCCGGGCACCCCACCGGGGAGCTGTTTTTT
CDR3aa: CASGPGHPTGELFF
abundance: NA
len: 14
j_gene: TRBJ2-2
d_gene: NA
v_gene: TRBV4-2

CDR3nt: TGTGCCAGCAGTCAGTTACTTACCAACTATGGCTACACCTTC
CDR3aa: CASSQLLTNYGYTF
abundance: few
len: 14
j_gene: TRBJ1-2
d_gene: NA
v_gene: TRBV5-6

CDR3nt: TGTGCCAGCAGCTCCTTAGTTGGGCTCAGGGAAAGTGAAGCTTTCTTT
CDR3aa: CASSSLVGLRESEAFF
abundance: NA
len: 16
j_gene: TRBJ1-1
d_gene: NA
v_gene: TRBV3-1

CDR3nt: TGTGCCGGGGGATCTTACAATGAGCAGTTCTTC
CDR3aa: CAGGSYNEQFF
abundance: NA
len: 11
j_gene: TRBJ2-1
d_gene: NA
v_gene: TRBV2

CDR3nt: TGTGCCAGCAGCCCGTATAATCAGCCCCAGCATTTT
CDR3aa: CASSPYNQPQHF
abundance: NA
len: 12
j_gene: TRBJ1-5
d_gene: NA
v_gene: TRBV7-8